The present entry profiles one T cell receptor (beta chain) with its context. Its antigen is currently unknown. This record comes from a study of cytomegalovirus exposure and HLA in healthy donors. At the level of the study: HLA-typed donors contributed 80 million to 85 million unique TCRs, which were held in an early data release. In terms of ancestry, the Caucasian-associated cluster contained around four fifths of the approximately 400 genotyped donors.

The V gene lost 7 bases and the J gene lost 7 bases, with 13 bases spanning the gap. This CDR3 spans 13 amino acids. CDR1 is SNHLY, CDR2 FYNNEI, per germline. Overall study findings and caveats: In vitro testing confirmed a few CMV-associated chains as specific for CMV antigens.

In the PCR, 60 Vbeta and 13 Jbeta primers were used. The data were produced by immunoSEQ multiplex PCR, yet TCRdb's version contains in-frame clones alone and is incomplete. Among about 150,000 clones listed, about 76% were seen once. The sample was PBMCs. The sequence was obtained from a human donor in good health. The chain recombines TRBV2 with TRBJ2-2, with D possibly matching TRBD1 (6 bases). The CDR3 DNA follows: TGTGCCAGCACACAGGGTTCCGGCGGGGAGCTGTTTTTT. Amino acids: CASTQGSGGELFF.